The 31 T cell receptor beta chains reported below all come from one sample, sequenced in a study of blood T cells in healthy people across ages. Then a second PCR, running about 6 to 11 cycles, was carried out with a sample-barcoded 5' primer and a J-beta primer mix. One entry per CDR3 protein, called by TCRdb with MiXCR from the 5' RACE reads. The sample lists hundreds of thousands of distinct CDR3 sequences; 25% to 30% were seen once. The source material was blood. The source is a woman over 75 in good health.

The chain has TRBV7-3 and TRBJ2-7, with D perhaps TRBD2 (6 bases). V was cut by 3 bases and J by 7 bases, with 13 bases left in between. Germline CDR1 and CDR2: SGHTA and FQGTGA. This CDR3 comprises 13 residues. Written as DNA, the CDR3 is TGTGCCAGCAGCTTTTCCAGCCGGGGGGAGCAGTACTTC. Its translation: CASSFSSRGEQYF.

This clonotype has a handful of counts. V usage is TRBV28 and J usage is TRBJ1-5; D call uncertain. CDR3 length equals 14 residues. Looked up from germline, CDR1 is MDHEN and CDR2 is SYDVKM. V lost 1 base, J lost 1 base, and 5 bases lay in between. CDR3 sequence reads: CASSLLSSNQPQHF. Here the CDR3 DNA reads TGTGCCAGCAGTTTATTGTCCAGCAATCAGCCCCAGCATTTT.

As to this clonotype: A much larger clone sits a single nucleotide away, making a read error possible. The chain has TRBV9 and TRBJ2-7, with TRBD1 identical over 7 bases. The end of the DNA fits TRBJ2-4 better, so the J call may be wrong. Looked up from germline, CDR1 is SGDLS and CDR2 is YYNGEE. CDR3 size: 16 residues. The DNA of the CDR3 is TGTGTCAGCAGCGCTGGGGACAGACGGTCCGAAAACATTCAGTACTTC. Its translation: CVSSAGDRRSENIQYF.

Many counts were recorded for this clonotype. J is TRBJ1-2 and V is TRBV10-3; no clear D gene. This CDR3 comprises 12 residues. In germline, CDR1 is ENHRY, CDR2 SYGVKD. With 3 bases removed from V and 3 bases from J, the gap between germline ends came to 5 bases. CDR3 nucleotides: TGTGCCATCAGTGAAGAGGACTATGGCTACACCTTC. Translating it yields CAISEEDYGYTF.

This clonotype is a singleton in its sample. This sequence joins TRBV20-1 and TRBJ1-5; D might be TRBD1 (6 bases). Germline CDR1 reads DFQATT; CDR2 reads SNEGSKA (reference sequence). Trimming pared 6 bases from V and 0 bases from J, leaving 21 bases between. CDR3 length: 17 residues. CDR3 region: CSALNFGGRGSNQPQHF. The CDR3, as DNA: TGCAGTGCCTTGAATTTCGGGGGCAGAGGTAGCAATCAGCCCCAGCATTTT.

This clonotype has at least ten counts. J is TRBJ2-5 and V is TRBV2, with 7 nucleotides matching TRBD1. The CDR3 is made up of 13 amino acids. V shed 6 bases, J shed 2 bases, and the junction held 3 bases outside the gene matches. Looked up from germline, CDR1 is SNHLY and CDR2 is FYNNEI. This CDR3 is CASSDRVQETQYF. In DNA, the CDR3 is TGTGCCAGCAGCGACAGGGTACAAGAGACCCAGTACTTC.

This clonotype was seen a single time. This chain connects TRBV20-1 to TRBJ2-1, with 8 nucleotides matching TRBD2. The CDR3 contains 14 residues. In germline, CDR1 is DFQATT, CDR2 SNEGSKA (reference sequence). V trimming: 2 bases; J trimming: 5 bases; junction bases outside the gene matches: 5. CDR3 in amino acids: CSARPGGSDNEQFF. The DNA for the CDR3 is TGCAGTGCTAGACCGGGGGGGTCGGACAATGAGCAGTTCTTC.

The chain employs TRBV6-1 and TRBJ2-7, with 9 positions matching TRBD1. Per germline, CDR1 MNHNS and CDR2 SASEGT. V was pared by 2 bases and J by 2 bases, with 4 bases of the junction left unmatched. The CDR3 length is 15 residues. CDR3 bases: TGTGCCAGCAGTGAATCACGGACAGGGGCCTACGAGCAGTACTTC. It specifies CASSESRTGAYEQYF.

The sample holds many counts of this clonotype. V and J are TRBV5-1 and TRBJ1-1; tentatively, D is TRBD1 (5 bases). V was cut by 0 bases and J by 4 bases, with 13 bases left in between. CDR1 and CDR2 from the germline V gene are SGHRS and YFSETQ. CDR3 length: 15 amino acids. CDR3 nucleotides: TGCGCCAGCAGCTTGGCCCAGGGAGGATCCACTGAAGCTTTCTTT. Residues: CASSLAQGGSTEAFF.

The table lists this clonotype with many counts. The V call is TRBV6-5, the J call TRBJ2-7, with D perhaps given as TRBD1 or TRBD2 (5 bases each). The CDR3 covers 13 residues. Germline V lookup: CDR1 MNHEY, CDR2 SVGAGI. Deletions cut 6 bases from V and 2 bases from J, with 11 bases between. The CDR3 region has the DNA TGTGCCAGCAGAACGGGACCGACCTACGAGCAGTACTTC. Translating gives CASRTGPTYEQYF.

This clonotype has a count of ten or more. The chain is built from TRBV30 and TRBJ1-5; 7 bases agree with TRBD1. The CDR3 length is 16 residues. The trim removed 3 bases at V and 0 bases at J, leaving 8 bases unmatched. Germline CDR1 GTSNPN, CDR2 SVGIG (reference sequence). The CDR3: CAWSPETGRSNQPQHF. CDR3 nucleotide sequence: TGTGCCTGGAGCCCGGAGACAGGGCGTAGCAATCAGCCCCAGCATTTT. Full variable domain (missing parts from reference TRBV30 and TRBJ1-5): SQTIHQWPATLVQPVGSPLSLECTVEGTSNPNLYWYRQAAGRGLQLLFYSVGIGQISSEVPQNLSASRPQDRQFILSSKKLLLSDSGFYLCAWSPETGRSNQPQHFGDGTRLSIL.

This clonotype was observed a handful of times. A much larger clone is a single base away; this may be a read error. The V call is TRBV11-1, the J call TRBJ2-1; 9 nucleotides agree with TRBD1. The length of the CDR3 is 15 residues. The germline V gene has CDR1 SGHAT and CDR2 FQDESV (reference sequence). Germline trimming cut 1 base from V and 6 bases from J; bases unmatched to any gene: 4. The CDR3 DNA is TGTGCCAGCAGCTTAGGCCAGGACAGGGGCAATGAGCAGTTCTTC. This sequence encodes CASSLGQDRGNEQFF.

This clonotype has a handful of counts. This may be a read error: a much more frequent sequence differs by one nucleotide. The genes are TRBV29-1 and TRBJ2-5; D might be TRBD2 (7 bases). The CDR3 has 12 amino acids. Trimming removed 2 bases from V and 11 bases from J, with 15 bases in between. Germline values: CDR1 SQVTM, CDR2 ANQGSEA. In nucleotides, the CDR3 is TGCAGCGTTGAAAGGGGGACTACTGAGCAGTACTTC. Its translation is CSVERGTTEQYF.

The chain combines TRBV10-3 with TRBJ2-1; 15 nucleotides align to TRBD2. The end of the DNA aligns better with TRBJ2-7, so the J call may be wrong. Germline CDR1 ENHRY, CDR2 SYGVKD. The CDR3 extends over 14 amino acids. CDR3 loop: CAIGLAGGDNEQYF. The CDR3 DNA reads as TGTGCCATCGGACTAGCGGGGGGGGACAATGAGCAGTACTTC.

The genes are TRBV9 and TRBJ2-7, with unresolved D. This CDR3 has 14 amino acids. Germline-derived CDR1 and CDR2 are SGDLS and YYNGEE. The V gene lost 1 base and the J gene lost 0 bases, with 8 bases spanning the gap. CDR3 nucleotides: TGTGCCAGCAGCGTAACGGCACGCTCCTACGAGCAGTACTTC. Translation: CASSVTARSYEQYF.

This clonotype appeared a few times. The chain is built from TRBV11-3 and TRBJ1-2; TRBD1 is a possible D gene (5 bases). The germline CDR1 and CDR2 sequences are SGHNT and YENEEA. This CDR3 spans 12 amino acids. Trimming took off 3 bases at V and 6 bases at J, with 8 bases between the two ends. The CDR3 region is CASSFAGNGYTF. Written as DNA, the CDR3 is TGTGCCAGCAGCTTCGCAGGGAATGGCTACACCTTC.

This clonotype appeared many times. The rearrangement uses TRBV5-1 and TRBJ2-7; a weak D match, TRBD1 (6 bases). V was clipped by 3 bases and J by 5 bases, with 18 bases between them. Germline CDR1 and CDR2: SGHRS and YFSETQ. The CDR3 consists of 15 residues. The CDR3 reads CASSSLPGVFDEQYF. Written as DNA, the CDR3 is TGCGCCAGCAGCTCGTTGCCAGGGGTTTTCGACGAGCAGTACTTC.

As for this clonotype: Germline is not matched at one junction end, which may reflect a read error. The CDR3 sequence is CVSRDGRREQPQHF. In DNA form, the CDR3 reads TGTGTCAGCAGAGATGGCAGAAGGGAACAGCCCCAGCATTTT. This chain uses TRBV2 with TRBJ1-5, with no clear D. In germline, CDR1 is SNHLY, CDR2 FYNNEI. This CDR3 has 14 amino acids.

In regard to this clonotype: Mismatch with germline at one junction end may stem from a read error. The chain couples TRBV24-1 to TRBJ2-7; 9 bases map to TRBD1. The length of the CDR3 is 20 residues. Looked up from germline, CDR1 is KGHDR and CDR2 is SFDVKD. CDR3 DNA: TGTACCACCAGTGCCTTGAGGGACAGGGATTACAATTTAGCCAAAAACGTTCAGTACTTC. Encoded protein: CTTSALRDRDYNLAKNVQYF.

Only a few counts were recorded for this clonotype. The CDR3 spells CASSYSRTTEAFF. CDR3 nucleotide sequence: TGTGCCAGCAGTTATTCCAGAACCACTGAAGCTTTCTTT. This sequence joins TRBV6-2 or TRBV6-3 and TRBJ1-1; the D is unclear. This CDR3 comprises 13 residues. Per the germline V gene, CDR1 is MNHEY and CDR2 is SVGEGT. Trimming took off 3 bases at V and 4 bases at J, with 9 bases between the two ends.

On this clonotype: A much larger clone differs from this one at a single base, so this may be a read error. The chain combines TRBV19 with TRBJ2-4; 8 bases match TRBD2. There are 14 residues in the CDR3. Germline CDR1 is LNHDA and CDR2 is SQIVND (reference sequence). The CDR3 nucleotides read TGTGCCAGTAGTATCGGGCGGGGGGCCGCCATTCGGTACTTC. This translates into CASSIGRGAAIRYF.

This clonotype showed up just a few times. The rearrangement links TRBV4-1 to TRBJ2-5; D gene uncertain. Trimming removed 0 bases from V and 11 bases from J, with 13 bases in between. CDR3 length: 13 amino acids. Germline CDR1 MGHRA, CDR2 YSYEKL. The chain's CDR3 is CASSQDPNNEQYF. The DNA for the CDR3 is TGCGCCAGCAGCCAAGACCCAAACAATGAGCAGTACTTC.

A word on this clonotype: It may be a read error: a sequence one base away is much more abundant. The chain combines TRBV2 with TRBJ2-3; tentatively, D is TRBD1 (6 bases). Germline V CDR1 and CDR2: SNHLY, FYNNEI. The CDR3 has 14 residues. The CDR3 DNA follows: TGTGCCAGCATTAGAGACGGAGCGACAGGTACGCAGTATTTT. The encoded protein is CASIRDGATGTQYF.

This clonotype has ten or more counts. The chain employs TRBV7-3 and TRBJ2-3; 9 nucleotides agree with TRBD1. CDR1 and CDR2 from the germline V gene are SGHTA and FQGTGA. The CDR3 has 15 residues. The trim removed 5 bases at V and 4 bases at J, leaving 7 bases unmatched. The CDR3 is CASSPGQGWADTQYF. The DNA of the CDR3 is TGTGCCAGCAGCCCAGGACAGGGGTGGGCAGATACGCAGTATTTT. Full variable domain (missing parts from reference TRBV7-3 and TRBJ2-3): GAGVSQTPSNKVTEKGKYVELRCDPISGHTALYWYRQSLGQGPEFLIYFQGTGAADDSGLPNDRFFAVRPEGSVSTLKIQRTERGDSAVYLCASSPGQGWADTQYFGPGTRLTVL.

This clonotype was seen once. The chain has TRBV3-1 and TRBJ1-4; D is undetermined. The germline CDR1 and CDR2 sequences are LGHDT and YNNKEL (reference sequence). The CDR3 consists of 16 residues. V dropped 5 bases and J dropped 7 bases, with 20 bases sitting between them. CDR3 region: CASSSNQTPKGEKLFF. CDR3 in DNA: TGTGCCAGCAGCTCGAATCAGACGCCCAAAGGTGAAAAACTGTTTTTT.

There are many counts of this clonotype. A much larger clone lies one base from this, so it may be a read error. The genes are TRBV6-1 and TRBJ1-2; D is perhaps TRBD1 (5 bases). Germline lookup yields CDR1 MNHNS and CDR2 SASEGT. V gave up 3 bases and J gave up 4 bases, with 12 bases separating them. This CDR3 has 14 residues. The CDR3 loop reads CASSDLDSCYGYTF. DNA of the CDR3: TGTGCCAGCAGTGATTTAGACAGCTGCTATGGCTACACCTTC.

This clonotype was observed a handful of times. The rearrangement joins TRBV5-1 to TRBJ2-1, with D unresolved. Trimming pared 6 bases from V and 10 bases from J, leaving 20 bases between. The germline V gene encodes CDR1 SGHRS and CDR2 YFSETQ. This CDR3 spans 14 amino acids. The CDR3: CASISDPSSYEQFF. In DNA form, the CDR3 reads TGCGCCAGCATCAGTGATCCAAGCTCCTACGAGCAGTTCTTC.

CDR3 DNA sequence: TGCAGTGCTAGAGATCGGGGGCGTGGGTACTTC. It codes for CSARDRGRGYF. The J gene is TRBJ2-5, the V gene TRBV20-1; either TRBD1 or TRBD2 may supply D (6 bases each). CDR1 and CDR2 (germline): DFQATT, SNEGSKA (reference sequence). CDR3 length equals 11 residues. Trimming shortened V by 0 bases and J by 13 bases, and 12 bases separated the two germline ends.

This clonotype was found many times. The gene calls are TRBV25-1 and TRBJ1-1; unclear D gene. V gave up 1 base and J gave up 8 bases, with 8 bases separating them. The CDR3 consists of 12 residues. The germline V gene encodes CDR1 MGHDK and CDR2 SYGVNS. CDR3 in amino acids: CASSEFGREAFF. DNA of the CDR3: TGTGCCAGCAGTGAATTCGGACGGGAAGCTTTCTTT.

This chain connects TRBV7-2 to TRBJ1-1, with 7 nucleotides matching TRBD1. With 5 bases clipped from V and 6 bases from J, the junction kept 9 bases outside the gene matches. CDR3 length: 14 amino acids. Per germline, CDR1 SGHTA and CDR2 FQGNSA. CDR3 in amino acids: CASSLQGVNPEAFF. Here the CDR3 DNA reads TGTGCCAGCAGCCTGCAGGGGGTAAACCCTGAAGCTTTCTTT.

Comments on this clonotype: A read error may explain this, as a much larger clone is one base away. The gene calls are TRBV30 and TRBJ1-2, with D perhaps TRBD1 (5 bases). The CDR3 loop spans 11 amino acids. Germline lookup yields CDR1 GTSNPN and CDR2 SVGIG (reference sequence). CDR3 nucleotide sequence: TGTGCCTGGAGTGTACGGAGGGGCTGCACCTTC. This translates into CAWSVRRGCTF.